Listed here are 16 T cell receptor beta chains from one sample, sequenced in a study of T cell repertoires in cytomegalovirus infection. TCRdb reprocessed the reads via MiXCR and lists one record per CDR3 protein. Of 490,000 or so distinct CDR3 sequences listed, over 9% are singletons. The source material was PBMCs. Every receptor here comes from a human donor in good health (CMV status not recorded). Some clones in this sample may be carry-over from other donors' samples.

In this sample, this clonotype turned up many times. The chain has TRBV2 and TRBJ2-5; 14 bases agree with TRBD2. Losses at the gene ends were 10 bases for V and 4 bases for J; bases not matched to a gene: 11. The germline V gene has CDR1 SNHLY and CDR2 FYNNEI. The CDR3 consists of 16 residues. The CDR3 sequence: CAIPGLAGESGETQYF. The CDR3 bases are TGTGCCATCCCGGGACTAGCGGGAGAGTCGGGAGAGACCCAGTACTTC.

The chain is built from TRBV5-1 and TRBJ2-1; D unresolved. Looked up from germline, CDR1 is SGHRS and CDR2 is YFSETQ. CDR3 length: 13 residues. V shed 0 bases and J shed 8 bases, with 9 bases lying between them. The CDR3 region is CASSLEDVDEQFF. The DNA for the CDR3 is TGCGCCAGCAGCTTGGAGGACGTCGATGAGCAGTTCTTC.

The chain links TRBV5-1 to TRBJ2-3; TRBD2 matches at 9 bases. J gave up 2 bases and V 1 base, and 5 bases lay outside the gene matches. This CDR3 is 16 amino acids long. Germline loops: CDR1 SGHRS, CDR2 YFSETQ. CDR3 residues: CASSLQVAGVTDTQYF. In DNA, the CDR3 is TGCGCCAGCAGCTTGCAGGTAGCGGGAGTCACAGATACGCAGTATTTT.

Many counts were recorded for this clonotype. This chain joins TRBV7-8 and TRBJ2-4; no clear D. Germline V lookup: CDR1 SGHVS, CDR2 FQNEAQ. V was pared by 4 bases and J by 0 bases, with 13 bases between. The CDR3 has 16 amino acids. CDR3 nucleotides: TGTGCCAGCAGCTCGCCGAAAGGTGCAGCCAAAAACATTCAGTACTTC. Translated, it gives CASSSPKGAAKNIQYF.

There are many counts of this clonotype. V is TRBV7-3 and J is TRBJ2-3; TRBD1 matches at 7 bases. This CDR3 is 16 amino acids long. Germline CDR1 SGHTA, CDR2 FQGTGA. The ends lost 5 bases at V and 5 bases at J; junction bases unmatched: 13. CDR3 sequence (DNA): TGTGCCAGCAGCCCCACTTGGACAGGAAGAGGAGATACGCAGTATTTT. Its protein is CASSPTWTGRGDTQYF.

This clonotype has a count of ten or more. The genes are TRBV19 and TRBJ2-1, with D perhaps matching TRBD2 (5 bases). The germline CDR1 and CDR2 sequences are LNHDA and SQIVND (reference sequence). There are 14 residues in the CDR3. Trimming removed 6 bases from V and 4 bases from J, with 13 bases in between. CDR3 residues: CASRPGLGYNEQFF. CDR3 nucleotides: TGTGCCAGTAGACCTGGACTGGGTTACAATGAGCAGTTCTTC.

This clonotype was observed many times. The CDR3 nucleotides are TGTGCCAGCAGTAGCGGGGGCCGGGGGTTCTTC. It yields the protein CASSSGGRGFF. The chain combines TRBV12-3 or TRBV12-4 with TRBJ2-1; 8 bases fit TRBD2. The CDR3 is made up of 11 amino acids. V shed 5 bases, J shed 15 bases, and the junction held 6 bases outside the gene matches.

This clonotype was seen many times. The rearrangement uses TRBV27 and TRBJ2-1; the match to TRBD2 covers 8 bases. Trimming cost V 8 bases and J 1 base; bases outside gene matches: 13. In germline, CDR1 is MNHEY, CDR2 SMNVEV (reference sequence). The CDR3 totals 17 residues. The CDR3: CASLPLRAGGSYNEQFF. CDR3 bases: TGTGCCAGCCTCCCCCTCAGGGCGGGGGGATCCTACAATGAGCAGTTCTTC.

The rearrangement uses TRBV29-1 and TRBJ1-1; D unresolved. The germline gives CDR1 SQVTM, CDR2 ANQGSEA. Trimming left V 5 bases short and J 5 bases short, with 9 bases between. This CDR3 comprises 11 residues. This chain's CDR3 is CSVKWETEAFF. CDR3 coding DNA: TGCAGCGTTAAATGGGAAACTGAAGCTTTCTTT.

This clonotype was counted ten times or more. V gene TRBV20-1 combines with J gene TRBJ2-7, with a possible D match to TRBD2 (6 bases). The CDR3 sequence is 13 residues long. V lost 7 bases and J lost 3, with 16 bases in between. Germline V gene data show CDR1 as DFQATT and CDR2 as SNEGSKA (reference sequence). CDR3 loop: CSVGGTTGYEQYF. The CDR3 DNA sequence: TGCAGTGTCGGGGGAACGACTGGCTACGAGCAGTACTTC.

This clonotype was counted ten times or more. The CDR3 DNA sequence: TGTGCCAGCAGCTTAGAATCAGACGGGGGCTATGGCTACACCTTC. Amino acid sequence: CASSLESDGGYGYTF. This chain connects TRBV7-6 to TRBJ1-2; weak D call: TRBD1 (5 bases). There are 15 residues in the CDR3. Germline V gene data show CDR1 as SGHVS and CDR2 as FNYEAQ. V lost 1 base to trimming and J lost 4 bases, with 13 bases between them.

The chain combines TRBV15 with TRBJ2-2; unclear D gene. Germline CDR1 reads LNHNV; CDR2 reads YYDKDF (reference sequence). The ends were cut back, 0 bases at V and 4 bases at J, with 12 bases in the middle. The CDR3 extends over 16 amino acids. CDR3 coding DNA: TGTGCCACCAGCAGAGATAGGTTGGCTCCCACCGGGGAGCTGTTTTTT. Translating gives CATSRDRLAPTGELFF.

This clonotype was recorded a few times. The rearrangement uses TRBV29-1 and TRBJ1-3; weak D call: TRBD1 (6 bases). Looked up from germline, CDR1 is SQVTM and CDR2 is ANQGSEA. Trimming removed 3 bases from V and 1 base from J, with 19 bases in between. The CDR3 is 17 amino acids. The CDR3 nucleotides are TGCAGCGTTGAGGCTCCGGGACACTCAAATTCTGGAAACACCATATATTTT. The encoded protein is CSVEAPGHSNSGNTIYF.

The sample holds many counts of this clonotype. The rearrangement joins TRBV19 to TRBJ2-2; either TRBD1 or TRBD2 may supply D (5 bases each). There are 16 residues in the CDR3. V was cut by 4 bases and J by 6 bases, with 18 bases left in between. Germline CDR1 and CDR2: LNHDA and SQIVND (reference sequence). The CDR3 region is CASSREALMGAGELFF. CDR3 coding DNA: TGTGCCAGTAGTAGGGAAGCGCTGATGGGGGCCGGGGAGCTGTTTTTT. Supplemented by reference TRBV19 and TRBJ2-2, the full variable domain reads DGGITQSPKYLFRKEGQNVTLSCEQNLNHDAMYWYRQDPGQGLRLIYYSQIVNDFQKGDIAEGYSVSREKKESFPLTVTSAQKNPTAFYLCASSREALMGAGELFFGEGSRLTVL.

The sample holds many counts of this clonotype. The chain joins TRBV5-4 to TRBJ2-7, with D perhaps matching TRBD1 (6 bases). From germline, CDR1 is SGHNT and CDR2 YYREEE (reference sequence). Trimming removed 1 base from V and 3 bases from J, with 11 bases in between. This CDR3 is built from 14 residues. The CDR3 protein is CASSLQGLGYEQYF. In DNA, the CDR3 is TGTGCCAGCAGCTTGCAGGGGTTGGGCTACGAGCAGTACTTC.

This clonotype was found many times. The chain joins TRBV11-2 to TRBJ2-3; D is perhaps TRBD1 or TRBD2 (5 bases each). The germline gives CDR1 SGHAT, CDR2 FQNNGV. Trimming cost V 1 base and J 0 bases, with 17 bases left between them. The CDR3 contains 18 residues. The CDR3 coding sequence is TGTGCCAGCAGCTTAGCAGGGACCGGAATTTCTAGCACAGATACGCAGTATTTT. As protein: CASSLAGTGISSTDTQYF.